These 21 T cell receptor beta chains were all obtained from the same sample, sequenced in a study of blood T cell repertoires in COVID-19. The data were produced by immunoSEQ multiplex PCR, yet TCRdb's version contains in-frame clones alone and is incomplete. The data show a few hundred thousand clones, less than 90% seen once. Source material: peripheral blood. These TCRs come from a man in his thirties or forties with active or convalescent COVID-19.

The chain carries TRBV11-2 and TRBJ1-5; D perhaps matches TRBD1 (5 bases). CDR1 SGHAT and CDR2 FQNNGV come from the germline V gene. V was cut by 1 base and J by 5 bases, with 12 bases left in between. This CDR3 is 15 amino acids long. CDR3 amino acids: CASSLGDSSHQPQHF. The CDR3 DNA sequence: TGTGCCAGCAGCTTAGGAGACAGCTCCCATCAGCCCCAGCATTTT.

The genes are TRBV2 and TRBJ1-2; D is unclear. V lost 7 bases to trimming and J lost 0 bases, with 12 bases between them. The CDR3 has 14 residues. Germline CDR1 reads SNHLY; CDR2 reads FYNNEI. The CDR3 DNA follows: TGTGCCAGCAAGCCACAGATTTCTAACTATGGCTACACCTTC. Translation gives CASKPQISNYGYTF. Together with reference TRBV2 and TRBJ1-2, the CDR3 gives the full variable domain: EPEVTQTPSHQVTQMGQEVILRCVPISNHLYFYWYRQILGQKVEFLVSFYNNEISEKSEIFDDQFSVERPDGSNFTLKIRSTKLEDSAMYFCASKPQISNYGYTFGSGTRLTVV.

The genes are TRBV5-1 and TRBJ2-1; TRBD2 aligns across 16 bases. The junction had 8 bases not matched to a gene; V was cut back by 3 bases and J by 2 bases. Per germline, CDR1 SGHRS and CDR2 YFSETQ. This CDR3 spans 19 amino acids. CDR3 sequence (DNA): TGCGCCAGCAGCTCCGGGACTAGCGGGGGGGCAGGTGCCTACAATGAGCAGTTCTTC. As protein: CASSSGTSGGAGAYNEQFF. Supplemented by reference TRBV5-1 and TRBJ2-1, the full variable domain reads KAGVTQTPRYLIKTRGQQVTLSCSPISGHRSVSWYQQTPGQGLQFLFEYFSETQRNKGNFPGRFSGRQFSNSRSEMNVSTLELGDSALYLCASSSGTSGGAGAYNEQFFGPGTRLTVL.

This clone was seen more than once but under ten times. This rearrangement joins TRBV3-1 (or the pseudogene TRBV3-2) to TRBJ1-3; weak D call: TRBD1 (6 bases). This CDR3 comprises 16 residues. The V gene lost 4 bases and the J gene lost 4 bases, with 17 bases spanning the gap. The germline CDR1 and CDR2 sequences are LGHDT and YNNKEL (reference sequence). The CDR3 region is CASSPQSRGAGNTIYF. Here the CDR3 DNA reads TGTGCCAGCAGCCCCCAGTCCAGGGGTGCGGGAAACACCATATATTTT.

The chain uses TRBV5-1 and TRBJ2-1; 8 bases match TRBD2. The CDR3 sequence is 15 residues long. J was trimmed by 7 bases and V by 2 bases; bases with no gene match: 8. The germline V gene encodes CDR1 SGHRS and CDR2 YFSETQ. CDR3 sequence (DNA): TGCGCCAGCAGCTTCCGGGGGGGCAATGGAAATGAGCAGTTCTTC. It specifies CASSFRGGNGNEQFF.

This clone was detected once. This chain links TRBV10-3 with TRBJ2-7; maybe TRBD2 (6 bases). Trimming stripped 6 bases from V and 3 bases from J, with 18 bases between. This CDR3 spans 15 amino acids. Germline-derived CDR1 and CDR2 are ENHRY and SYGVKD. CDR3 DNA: TGTGCCATCAGCGAGGGGATAGCGGCAATCTACGAGCAGTACTTC. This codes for CAISEGIAAIYEQYF.

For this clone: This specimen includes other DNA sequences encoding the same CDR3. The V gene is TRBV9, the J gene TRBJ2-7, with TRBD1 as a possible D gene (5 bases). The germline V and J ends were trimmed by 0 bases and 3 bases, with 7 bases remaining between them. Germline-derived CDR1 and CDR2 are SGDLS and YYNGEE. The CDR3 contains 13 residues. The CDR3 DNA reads TGTGCCAGCAGCGTAGCTGACAGCTACGAGCAGTACTTC. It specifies CASSVADSYEQYF.

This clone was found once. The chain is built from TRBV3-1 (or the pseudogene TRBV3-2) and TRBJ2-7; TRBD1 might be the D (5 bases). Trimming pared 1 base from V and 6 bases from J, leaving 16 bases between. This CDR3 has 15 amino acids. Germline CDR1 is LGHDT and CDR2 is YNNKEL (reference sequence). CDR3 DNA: TGTGCCAGCAGCCAAGTTCGGCAGGGCCCCTTCGAGCAGTACTTC. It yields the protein CASSQVRQGPFEQYF.

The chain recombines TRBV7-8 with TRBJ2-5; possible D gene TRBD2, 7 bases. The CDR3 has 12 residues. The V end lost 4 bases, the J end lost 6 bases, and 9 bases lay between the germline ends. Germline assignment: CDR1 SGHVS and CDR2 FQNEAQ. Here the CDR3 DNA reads TGTGCCAGCAGCTCGGGGGGCCAGACCCAGTACTTC. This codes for CASSSGGQTQYF.

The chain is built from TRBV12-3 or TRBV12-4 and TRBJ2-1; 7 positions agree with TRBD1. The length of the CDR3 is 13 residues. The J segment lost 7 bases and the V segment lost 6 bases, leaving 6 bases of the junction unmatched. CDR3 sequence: CASRPGQINEQFF. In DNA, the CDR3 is TGTGCCAGCAGGCCGGGACAGATAAATGAGCAGTTCTTC.

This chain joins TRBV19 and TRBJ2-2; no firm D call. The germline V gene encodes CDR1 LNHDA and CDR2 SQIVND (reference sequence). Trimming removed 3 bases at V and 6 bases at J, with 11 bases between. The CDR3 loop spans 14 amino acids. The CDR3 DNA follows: TGTGCCAGTAGTATGTTAGCCCACGCCGGGGAGCTGTTTTTT. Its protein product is CASSMLAHAGELFF.

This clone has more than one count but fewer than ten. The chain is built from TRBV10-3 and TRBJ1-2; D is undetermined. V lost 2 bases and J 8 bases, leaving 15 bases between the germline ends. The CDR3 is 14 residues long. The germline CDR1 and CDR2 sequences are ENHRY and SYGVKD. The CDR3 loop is CAISEAGKSVGYTF. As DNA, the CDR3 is TGTGCCATCAGTGAGGCGGGTAAATCAGTGGGCTACACCTTC.

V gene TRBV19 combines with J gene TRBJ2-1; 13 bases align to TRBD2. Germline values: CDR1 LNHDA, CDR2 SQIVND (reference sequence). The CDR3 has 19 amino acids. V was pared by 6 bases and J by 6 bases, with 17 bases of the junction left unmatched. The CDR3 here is CASSSQAPLLAGGPNEQFF. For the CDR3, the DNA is TGTGCCAGTAGCTCCCAAGCCCCCTTACTAGCGGGGGGGCCCAATGAGCAGTTCTTC.

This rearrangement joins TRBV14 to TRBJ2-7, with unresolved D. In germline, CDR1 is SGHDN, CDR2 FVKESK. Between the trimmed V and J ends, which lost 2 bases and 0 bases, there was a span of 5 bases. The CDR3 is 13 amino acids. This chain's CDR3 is CASSQSSSYEQYF. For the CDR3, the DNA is TGTGCCAGCAGCCAAAGTAGCTCCTACGAGCAGTACTTC.

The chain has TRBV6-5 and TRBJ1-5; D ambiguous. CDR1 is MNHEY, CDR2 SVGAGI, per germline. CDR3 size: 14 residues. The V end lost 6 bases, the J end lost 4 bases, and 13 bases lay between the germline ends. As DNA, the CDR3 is TGTGCCAGCAGATCTAACCGTTTTAATCAGCCCCAGCATTTT. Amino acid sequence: CASRSNRFNQPQHF.

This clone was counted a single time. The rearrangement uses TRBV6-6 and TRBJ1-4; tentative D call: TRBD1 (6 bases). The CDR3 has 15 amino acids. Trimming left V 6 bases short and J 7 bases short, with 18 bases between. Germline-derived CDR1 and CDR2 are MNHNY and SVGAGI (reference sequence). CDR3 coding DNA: TGTGCCAGCAGAGACCTACAGGGTCGAGCTGAAAAACTGTTTTTT. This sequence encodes CASRDLQGRAEKLFF.

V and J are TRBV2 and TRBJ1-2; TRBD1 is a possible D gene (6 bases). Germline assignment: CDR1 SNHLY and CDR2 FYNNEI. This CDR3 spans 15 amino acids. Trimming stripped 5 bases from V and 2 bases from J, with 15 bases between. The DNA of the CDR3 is TGTGCCAGCAGTAATTCAAAGACAGGCAACTATGGCTACACCTTC. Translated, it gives CASSNSKTGNYGYTF. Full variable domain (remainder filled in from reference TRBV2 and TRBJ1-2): EPEVTQTPSHQVTQMGQEVILRCVPISNHLYFYWYRQILGQKVEFLVSFYNNEISEKSEIFDDQFSVERPDGSNFTLKIRSTKLEDSAMYFCASSNSKTGNYGYTFGSGTRLTVV.

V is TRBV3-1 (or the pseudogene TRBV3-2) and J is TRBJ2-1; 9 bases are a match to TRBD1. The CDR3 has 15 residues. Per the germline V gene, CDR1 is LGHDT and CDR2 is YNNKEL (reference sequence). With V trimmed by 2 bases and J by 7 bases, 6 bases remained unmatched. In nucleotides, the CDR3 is TGTGCCAGCAGCCAACGGGACAGGGTGGCAAATGAGCAGTTCTTC. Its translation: CASSQRDRVANEQFF.

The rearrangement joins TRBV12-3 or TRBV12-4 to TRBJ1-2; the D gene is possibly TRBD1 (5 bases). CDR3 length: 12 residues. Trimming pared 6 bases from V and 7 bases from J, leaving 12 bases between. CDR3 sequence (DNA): TGTGCCAGCAGGAAGATAGGGGTTGGCTACACCTTC. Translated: CASRKIGVGYTF.

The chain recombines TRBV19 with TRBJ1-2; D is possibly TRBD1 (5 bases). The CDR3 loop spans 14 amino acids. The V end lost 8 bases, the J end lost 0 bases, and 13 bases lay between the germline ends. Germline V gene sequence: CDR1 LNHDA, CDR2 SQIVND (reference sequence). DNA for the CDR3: TGTGCCAGTGCAGGGTGGGGGGCTAACTATGGCTACACCTTC. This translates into CASAGWGANYGYTF.

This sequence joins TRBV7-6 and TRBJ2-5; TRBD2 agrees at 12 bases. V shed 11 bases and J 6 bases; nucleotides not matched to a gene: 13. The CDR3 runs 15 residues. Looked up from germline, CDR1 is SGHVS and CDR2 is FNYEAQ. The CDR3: CAHLRTSGDIQTQYF. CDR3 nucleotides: TGTGCCCATCTCCGGACTAGCGGGGATATTCAGACCCAGTACTTC.